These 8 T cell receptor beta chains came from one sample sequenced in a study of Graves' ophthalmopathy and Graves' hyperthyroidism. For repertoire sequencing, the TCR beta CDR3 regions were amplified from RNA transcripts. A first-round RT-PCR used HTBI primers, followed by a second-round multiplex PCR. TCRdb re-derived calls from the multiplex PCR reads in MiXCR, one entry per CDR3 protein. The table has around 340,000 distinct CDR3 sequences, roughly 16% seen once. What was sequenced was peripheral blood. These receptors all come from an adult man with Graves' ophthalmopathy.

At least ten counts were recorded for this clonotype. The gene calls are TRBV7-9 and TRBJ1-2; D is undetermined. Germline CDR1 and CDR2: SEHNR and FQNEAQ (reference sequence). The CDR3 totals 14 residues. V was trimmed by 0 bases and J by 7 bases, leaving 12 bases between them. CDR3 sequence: CASSLAYQPGGYTF. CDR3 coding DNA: TGTGCCAGCAGCTTAGCGTATCAACCGGGTGGCTACACCTTC.

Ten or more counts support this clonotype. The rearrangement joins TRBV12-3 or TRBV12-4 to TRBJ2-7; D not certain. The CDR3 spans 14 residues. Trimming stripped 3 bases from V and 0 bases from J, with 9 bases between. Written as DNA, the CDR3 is TGTGCCAGCAGTTTTTCCAGCAGCTCCTACGAGCAGTACTTC. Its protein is CASSFSSSSYEQYF.

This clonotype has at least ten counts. CDR3 DNA sequence: TGTGCCAGCAGCCCAGGACAGGGCGTCACTTCACCCCTCCACTTT. This gives the protein CASSPGQGVTSPLHF. This chain connects TRBV7-8 to TRBJ1-6; 8 bases match TRBD1. This CDR3 comprises 15 residues. Per germline, CDR1 SGHVS and CDR2 FQNEAQ. V lost 5 bases, J lost 9 bases, and 9 bases stayed unmatched.

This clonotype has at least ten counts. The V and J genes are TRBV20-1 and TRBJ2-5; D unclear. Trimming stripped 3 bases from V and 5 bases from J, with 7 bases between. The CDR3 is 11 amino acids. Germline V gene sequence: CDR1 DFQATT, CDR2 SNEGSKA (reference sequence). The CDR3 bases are TGCAGTGCTAGTCCGGAGGAGACCCAGTACTTC. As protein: CSASPEETQYF.

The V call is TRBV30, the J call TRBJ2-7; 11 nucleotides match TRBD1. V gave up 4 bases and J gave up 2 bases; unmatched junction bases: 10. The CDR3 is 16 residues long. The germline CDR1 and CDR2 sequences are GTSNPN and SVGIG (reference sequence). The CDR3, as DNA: TGTGCCTGGACCGGTCCGGGGACAGGGGGGGCCTACGAGCAGTACTTC. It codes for CAWTGPGTGGAYEQYF.

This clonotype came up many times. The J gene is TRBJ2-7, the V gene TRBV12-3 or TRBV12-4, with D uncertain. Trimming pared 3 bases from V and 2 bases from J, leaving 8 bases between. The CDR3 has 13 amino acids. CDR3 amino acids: CASSFGPTYEQYF. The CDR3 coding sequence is TGTGCCAGCAGTTTCGGGCCCACCTACGAGCAGTACTTC.

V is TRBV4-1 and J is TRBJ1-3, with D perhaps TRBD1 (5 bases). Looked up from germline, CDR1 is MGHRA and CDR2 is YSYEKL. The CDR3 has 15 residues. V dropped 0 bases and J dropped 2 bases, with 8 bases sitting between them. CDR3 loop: CASSQETVTGNTIYF. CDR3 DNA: TGCGCCAGCAGCCAAGAGACAGTCACTGGAAACACCATATATTTT.

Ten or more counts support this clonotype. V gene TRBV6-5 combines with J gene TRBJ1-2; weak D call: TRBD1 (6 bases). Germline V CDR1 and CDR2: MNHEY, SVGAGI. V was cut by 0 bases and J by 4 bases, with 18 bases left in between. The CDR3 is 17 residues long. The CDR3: CASSYSPGVGQIYGYTF. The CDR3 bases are TGTGCCAGCAGTTACTCGCCCGGAGTGGGACAAATCTATGGCTACACCTTC.